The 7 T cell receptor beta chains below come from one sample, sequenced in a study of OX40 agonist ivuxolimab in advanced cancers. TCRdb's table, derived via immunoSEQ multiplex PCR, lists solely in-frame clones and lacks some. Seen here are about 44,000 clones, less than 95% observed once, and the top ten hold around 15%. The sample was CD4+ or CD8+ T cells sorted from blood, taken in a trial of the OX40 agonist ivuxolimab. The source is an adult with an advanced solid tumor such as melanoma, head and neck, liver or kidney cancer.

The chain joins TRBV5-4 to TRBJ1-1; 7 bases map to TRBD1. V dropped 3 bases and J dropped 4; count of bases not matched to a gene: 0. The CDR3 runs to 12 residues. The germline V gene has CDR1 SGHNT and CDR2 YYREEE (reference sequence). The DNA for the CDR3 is TGTGCCAGCAGCTCAGGGGGCACTGAAGCTTTCTTT. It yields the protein CASSSGGTEAFF.

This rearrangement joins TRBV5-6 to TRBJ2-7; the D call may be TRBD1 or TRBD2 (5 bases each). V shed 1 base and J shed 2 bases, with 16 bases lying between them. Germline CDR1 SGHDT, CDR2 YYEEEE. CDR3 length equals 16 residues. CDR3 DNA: TGTGCCAGCAGCTTGAGGGACCTGGGGGTCCCCTACGAGCAGTACTTC. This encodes CASSLRDLGVPYEQYF.

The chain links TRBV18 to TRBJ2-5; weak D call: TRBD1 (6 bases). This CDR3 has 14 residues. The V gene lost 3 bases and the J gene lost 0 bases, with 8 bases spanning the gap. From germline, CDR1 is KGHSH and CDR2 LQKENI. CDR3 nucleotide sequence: TGTGCCAGCTCACCTTGGGACAACCAAGAGACCCAGTACTTC. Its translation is CASSPWDNQETQYF.

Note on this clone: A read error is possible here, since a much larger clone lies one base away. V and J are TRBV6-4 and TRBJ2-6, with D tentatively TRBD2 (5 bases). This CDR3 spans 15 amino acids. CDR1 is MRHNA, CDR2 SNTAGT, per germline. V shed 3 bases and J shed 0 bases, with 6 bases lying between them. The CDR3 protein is CASSEEGSGANVLTF. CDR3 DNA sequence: TGTGCCAGCAGTGAAGAGGGCTCTGGGGCCAACGTCCTGACTTTC.

CDR3 DNA sequence: TGTGCCAGCAGCGAGCGGGAAGGGGCCTACAATGAGCAGTTCTTC. This translates into CASSEREGAYNEQFF. The V gene is TRBV6-4, the J gene TRBJ2-1, with TRBD2 identical over 7 bases. The CDR3 extends over 15 amino acids. Germline CDR1 is MRHNA and CDR2 is SNTAGT. The ends lost 6 bases at V and 2 bases at J; junction bases unmatched: 7.

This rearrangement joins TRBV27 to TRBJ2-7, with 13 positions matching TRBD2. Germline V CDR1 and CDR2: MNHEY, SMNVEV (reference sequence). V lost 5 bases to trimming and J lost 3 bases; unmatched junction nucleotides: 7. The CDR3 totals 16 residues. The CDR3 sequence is CASSPGTSGTFYEQYF. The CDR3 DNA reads TGTGCCAGCAGTCCTGGGACTAGCGGGACGTTCTACGAGCAGTACTTC.

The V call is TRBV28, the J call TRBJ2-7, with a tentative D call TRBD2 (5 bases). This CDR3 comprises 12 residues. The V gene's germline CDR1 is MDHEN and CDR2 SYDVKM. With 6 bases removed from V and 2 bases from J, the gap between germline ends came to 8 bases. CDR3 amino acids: CASRSGTYEQYF. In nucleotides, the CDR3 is TGTGCCAGCAGGAGCGGAACCTACGAGCAGTACTTC.